Below, one T cell receptor beta chain is given with its context. The target antigen is unknown. Preparation of TRB cDNA libraries relied on 5' RACE carrying UMI labels. From its re-call of the 5' RACE reads, TCRdb lists each CDR3 protein once, without DNA. The table lists roughly 7,900 distinct CDR3 sequences. This CDR3 is 11 amino acids long. Germline V lookup: CDR1 SQVTM, CDR2 ANQGSEA. Identification of naive CD8+ T cells rested on CD45RO-CCR7+CD27+CD95- status. These data belong to a study of CXCR3-negative and CXCR3-positive naive CD8 T cells. Whole-study results and caveats: Greater hydrophobicity was found in TRB CDR3s of CXCR3-positive naive cells than of CXCR3-negative naive cells. From TRB CDR3 properties, TCR strength was inferred; surface CD5 did not differ between naive subsets. Within a donor, both naive subsets shared TRBV-TRBJ usage, unlike memory cells.

The J gene is TRBJ2-7, the V gene TRBV29-1. Sequences were obtained from naive CXCR3- CD8+ T cells from blood. The subset was: CD45RO-CCR7+CD27+CD95- naive CD8+ T cells lacking CXCR3 (TNR3-). The clonotype was recovered from a human donor in good health. Some clones in this sample may be carry-over from other donors' samples. The CDR3 protein is CSVEDRREQYF.